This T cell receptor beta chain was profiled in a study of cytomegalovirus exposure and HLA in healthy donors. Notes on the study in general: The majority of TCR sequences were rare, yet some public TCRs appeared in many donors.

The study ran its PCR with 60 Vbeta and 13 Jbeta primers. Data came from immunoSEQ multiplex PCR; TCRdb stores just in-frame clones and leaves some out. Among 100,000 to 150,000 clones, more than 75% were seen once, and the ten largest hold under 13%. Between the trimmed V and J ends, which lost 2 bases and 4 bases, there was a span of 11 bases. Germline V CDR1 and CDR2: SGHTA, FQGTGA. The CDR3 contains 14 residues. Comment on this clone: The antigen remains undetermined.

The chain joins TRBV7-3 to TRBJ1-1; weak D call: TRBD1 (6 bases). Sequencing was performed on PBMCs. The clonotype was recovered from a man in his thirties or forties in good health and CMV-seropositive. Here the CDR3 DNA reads TGTGCCAGCAGCTTACAGGGGCCTGTCACTGAAGCTTTCTTT. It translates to CASSLQGPVTEAFF.